The T cell receptor beta chain described here comes from a study of T cell repertoires in cytomegalovirus infection. As for the study in general: It was recently identified HLA-C-restricted and well-studied HLA-B-restricted CMV epitopes that the study used. A matching HLA type, together with CMV infection, was signaled by public TCR beta signatures.

Worth noting for this clonotype: Antigen: not known.

Germline lookup yields CDR1 SQVTM and CDR2 ANQGSEA. The V segment lost 3 bases and the J segment 4 bases; nucleotides outside the gene matches: 3. This CDR3 spans 13 amino acids. One entry per CDR3 protein results from TCRdb running MiXCR on the reads. The sample has 700,000 to 900,000 distinct CDR3 sequences; almost 30% are singletons. This specimen was cultured CD8+ T cells from PBMCs, taken from culture after CMV antigen stimulation. The sequence was collected from a human donor in good health (CMV status not recorded). Some clones in this sample may be carry-over from other donors' samples. J is TRBJ2-1 and V is TRBV29-1, with TRBD1 matching over 7 bases. DNA for the CDR3: TGCAGCGTTGACGGGACAGTTTACAATGAGCAGTTCTTC. This translates into CSVDGTVYNEQFF.